This passage covers 15 T cell receptor beta chains from one sample sequenced in a study of blood T cell repertoires in COVID-19. Here immunoSEQ multiplex PCR was the method, and the copy in TCRdb shows in-frame clones only, minus some. The sample comprises about 40,000 clones, roughly 87% of which are singletons, and roughly a tenth rests with the top ten. The sequenced sample was peripheral blood. The origin of the receptors is an elderly woman with active COVID-19.

Only a few counts were recorded for this clone. V is TRBV3-1 (or the pseudogene TRBV3-2) and J is TRBJ1-5; 8 nucleotides line up with TRBD1. After removal of 4 bases from V and 9 bases from J, the junction contained 11 bases not matched to a gene. The CDR3 is 15 amino acids. Germline CDR1 is LGHDT and CDR2 is YNNKEL (reference sequence). Here the CDR3 reads CASSPGGAPIGPQHF. CDR3 DNA: TGTGCCAGCAGCCCAGGGGGCGCGCCCATCGGGCCCCAGCATTTT.

This chain uses TRBV3-1 (or the pseudogene TRBV3-2) with TRBJ1-4; 9 bases are a match to TRBD1. The V gene's germline CDR1 is LGHDT and CDR2 YNNKEL (reference sequence). CDR3 length: 18 residues. Germline trimming cut 4 bases from V and 8 bases from J; bases unmatched to any gene: 17. In DNA, the CDR3 is TGTGCCAGCAGCCCAGGGGGCCTCCGGGACAGGGTCGGGGAAAAACTGTTTTTT. Its protein is CASSPGGLRDRVGEKLFF.

This clone was counted between two and nine times. The rearrangement joins TRBV6-5 to TRBJ1-2; 7 nucleotides line up with TRBD1. The CDR3 runs 14 residues. Germline V CDR1 and CDR2: MNHEY, SVGAGI. The J segment lost 4 bases and the V segment lost 4 bases, leaving 6 bases of the junction unmatched. As DNA, the CDR3 is TGTGCCAGCAGTTTTGGGACAGCCTCCTATGGCTACACCTTC. Protein product: CASSFGTASYGYTF.

The chain carries TRBV4-3 and TRBJ2-2, with 12 bases identical to TRBD2. Germline CDR1 is LGHNA and CDR2 is YSLEER. Trimming took 1 base from V and 3 from J; bases not matched to a gene: 6. The CDR3 covers 18 residues. Here the CDR3 reads CASSQGRLAGAYTGELFF. CDR3 in DNA: TGCGCCAGCAGCCAAGGGAGACTAGCGGGGGCCTACACCGGGGAGCTGTTTTTT.

V gene TRBV30 combines with J gene TRBJ2-3, with 8 bases fitting TRBD1. J gave up 1 base and V 3 bases, and 3 bases lay outside the gene matches. Germline V gene lookup returns CDR1 GTSNPN and CDR2 SVGIG (reference sequence). This CDR3 has 14 residues. The CDR3 loop is CAWRQGVGTDTQYF. The CDR3 bases are TGTGCCTGGAGACAGGGGGTAGGCACAGATACGCAGTATTTT. The full variable domain, its missing parts supplied by reference TRBV30 and TRBJ2-3, is SQTIHQWPATLVQPVGSPLSLECTVEGTSNPNLYWYRQAAGRGLQLLFYSVGIGQISSEVPQNLSASRPQDRQFILSSKKLLLSDSGFYLCAWRQGVGTDTQYFGPGTRLTVL.

The V gene is TRBV6-5, the J gene TRBJ2-2; TRBD1 agrees at 11 bases. With 11 bases clipped from V and 7 bases from J, the junction kept 12 bases outside the gene matches. Germline CDR1 MNHEY, CDR2 SVGAGI. The CDR3 contains 15 residues. The chain's CDR3 is CASLTGTGGIGELFF. The CDR3 bases are TGTGCCTCACTAACCGGGACAGGGGGAATCGGGGAGCTGTTTTTT.

The gene calls are TRBV18 and TRBJ1-2; 7 bases fit TRBD1. Germline V gene sequence: CDR1 KGHSH, CDR2 LQKENI. The CDR3 is made up of 18 amino acids. V lost 3 bases to trimming and J lost 0 bases; unmatched junction nucleotides: 13. CDR3 residues: CASSPSGQAPTANYGYTF. The CDR3 coding sequence is TGTGCCAGCTCACCGAGTGGACAGGCCCCAACGGCTAACTATGGCTACACCTTC.

V is TRBV11-2 and J is TRBJ1-2; perhaps TRBD1 as D (5 bases). V was clipped by 5 bases and J by 5 bases, with 15 bases between them. Germline CDR1 is SGHAT and CDR2 is FQNNGV. The length of the CDR3 is 14 residues. Here the CDR3 reads CASSRGEGGYGYTF. CDR3 sequence (DNA): TGTGCCAGCAGCCGGGGGGAAGGAGGGTATGGCTACACCTTC.

This rearrangement joins TRBV19 to TRBJ1-4; D possibly corresponds to TRBD1 (5 bases). The CDR3 consists of 13 residues. Trimming removed 3 bases from V and 15 bases from J, with 17 bases in between. The germline V gene has CDR1 LNHDA and CDR2 SQIVND (reference sequence). This chain's CDR3 is CASSMMTELAMFF. CDR3 DNA sequence: TGTGCCAGTAGTATGATGACAGAACTGGCCATGTTTTTT.

The chain links TRBV7-9 to TRBJ1-1; TRBD1 matches at 11 bases. The CDR3 has 16 amino acids. Germline CDR1 SEHNR, CDR2 FQNEAQ (reference sequence). The V segment lost 5 bases and the J segment 6 bases; nucleotides outside the gene matches: 11. Here the CDR3 DNA reads TGTGCCAGCAGCACAAGGGGTGGGACAGGGGGTTCTGAAGCTTTCTTT. Translating gives CASSTRGGTGGSEAFF. Full variable domain (outside the CDR3, taken from reference TRBV7-9 and TRBJ1-1): DTGVSQNPRHKITKRGQNVTFRCDPISEHNRLYWYRQTLGQGPEFLTYFQNEAQLEKSRLLSDRFSAERPKGSFSTLEIQRTEQGDSAMYLCASSTRGGTGGSEAFFGQGTRLTVV.

The CDR3 sequence is CASSQDFPSTNLEKLFF. The CDR3 nucleotides read TGCGCCAGCAGCCAAGATTTTCCCTCTACGAACCTCGAAAAACTGTTTTTT. The rearrangement uses TRBV4-3 and TRBJ1-4, with D unclear. Trimming shortened V by 0 bases and J by 8 bases, and 19 bases separated the two germline ends. The CDR3 loop spans 17 amino acids. Germline V lookup: CDR1 LGHNA, CDR2 YSLEER.

This clone was counted once. This chain links TRBV25-1 with TRBJ1-6, with D maybe TRBD1 (5 bases). Per germline, CDR1 MGHDK and CDR2 SYGVNS. The ends were cut back, 0 bases at V and 7 bases at J, with 10 bases in the middle. The CDR3 has 15 amino acids. The CDR3 spells CASSEYGGKNSPLHF. The CDR3 bases are TGTGCCAGCAGTGAATATGGGGGGAAGAATTCACCCCTCCACTTT. Combining the CDR3 with reference TRBV25-1 and TRBJ1-6 gives the whole variable domain EADIYQTPRYLVIGTGKKITLECSQTMGHDKMYWYQQDPGMELHLIHYSYGVNSTEKGDLSSESTVSRIRTEHFPLTLESARPSHTSQYLCASSEYGGKNSPLHFGNGTRLTVT.

CDR3 in amino acids: CASSTQIGLSEQFF. Here the CDR3 DNA reads TGTGCCAGTAGTACCCAGATTGGCCTCAGTGAGCAGTTCTTC. This chain links TRBV19 with TRBJ2-1; D remains ambiguous. The CDR3 is made up of 14 amino acids. Trimming shortened V by 4 bases and J by 9 bases, and 16 bases separated the two germline ends. CDR1 is LNHDA and CDR2 is SQIVND in the germline V gene (reference sequence).

V and J are TRBV19 and TRBJ1-1; 7 bases fit TRBD1. CDR3 length equals 15 residues. V lost 7 bases to trimming and J lost 5 bases; unmatched junction nucleotides: 13. Germline values: CDR1 LNHDA, CDR2 SQIVND (reference sequence). This chain's CDR3 is CASTRGYRGETEAFF. As DNA, the CDR3 is TGTGCCAGTACCCGTGGGTACAGGGGAGAGACTGAAGCTTTCTTT.

The rearrangement uses TRBV7-9 and TRBJ2-1, with 7 nucleotides matching TRBD2. CDR3 length: 14 residues. V trimming: 3 bases; J trimming: 6 bases; junction bases outside the gene matches: 5. Germline V gene data show CDR1 as SEHNR and CDR2 as FQNEAQ (reference sequence). CDR3 nucleotide sequence: TGTGCCAGCAGCTTGGGGGGGTTAGGCAATGAGCAGTTCTTC. Its translation is CASSLGGLGNEQFF. The full variable domain, with the rest looked up from reference TRBV7-9 and TRBJ2-1, is DTGVSQNPRHKITKRGQNVTFRCDPISEHNRLYWYRQTLGQGPEFLTYFQNEAQLEKSRLLSDRFSAERPKGSFSTLEIQRTEQGDSAMYLCASSLGGLGNEQFFGPGTRLTVL.